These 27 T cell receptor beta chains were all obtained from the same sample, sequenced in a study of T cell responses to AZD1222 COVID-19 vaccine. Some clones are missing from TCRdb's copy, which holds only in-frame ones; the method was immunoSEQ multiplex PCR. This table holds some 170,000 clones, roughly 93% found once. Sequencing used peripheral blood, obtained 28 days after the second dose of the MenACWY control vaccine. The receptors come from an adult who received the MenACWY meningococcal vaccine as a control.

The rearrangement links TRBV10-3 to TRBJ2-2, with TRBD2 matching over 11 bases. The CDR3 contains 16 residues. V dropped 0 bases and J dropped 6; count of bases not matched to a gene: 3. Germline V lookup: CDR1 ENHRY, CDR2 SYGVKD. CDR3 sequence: CAISESELAGAGELFF. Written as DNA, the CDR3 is TGTGCCATCAGTGAGTCGGAACTAGCGGGGGCCGGGGAGCTGTTTTTT.

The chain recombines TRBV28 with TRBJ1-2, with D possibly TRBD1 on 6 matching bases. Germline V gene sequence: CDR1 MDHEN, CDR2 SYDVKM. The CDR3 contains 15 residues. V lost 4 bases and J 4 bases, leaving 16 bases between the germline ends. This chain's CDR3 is CASSSPSPTGYGYTF. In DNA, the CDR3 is TGTGCCAGCAGTTCACCCAGCCCGACAGGCTATGGCTACACCTTC.

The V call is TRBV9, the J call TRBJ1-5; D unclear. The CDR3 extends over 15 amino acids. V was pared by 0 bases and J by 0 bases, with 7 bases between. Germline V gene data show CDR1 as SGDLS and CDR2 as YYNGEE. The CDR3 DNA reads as TGTGCCAGCAGCGTAGGCGGAACTAGCAATCAGCCCCAGCATTTT. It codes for CASSVGGTSNQPQHF.

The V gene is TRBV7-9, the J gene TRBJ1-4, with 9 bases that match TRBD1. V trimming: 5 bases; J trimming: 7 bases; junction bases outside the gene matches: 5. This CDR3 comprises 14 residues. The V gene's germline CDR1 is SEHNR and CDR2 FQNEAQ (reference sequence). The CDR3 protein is CASSPGTGREKLFF. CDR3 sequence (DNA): TGTGCCAGCAGCCCGGGGACAGGGCGTGAAAAACTGTTTTTT. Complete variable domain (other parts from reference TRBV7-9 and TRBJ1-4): DTGVSQNPRHKITKRGQNVTFRCDPISEHNRLYWYRQTLGQGPEFLTYFQNEAQLEKSRLLSDRFSAERPKGSFSTLEIQRTEQGDSAMYLCASSPGTGREKLFFGSGTQLSVL.

The CDR3 nucleotides are TGTGCCAGCAGCCCCGGGATAGCGGCAATCTACGAGCAGTACTTC. Translating gives CASSPGIAAIYEQYF. The chain combines TRBV5-6 with TRBJ2-7, with D tentatively TRBD2 (6 bases). Germline CDR1 SGHDT, CDR2 YYEEEE. The CDR3 runs 15 residues. V was trimmed by 4 bases and J by 3 bases, leaving 17 bases between them.

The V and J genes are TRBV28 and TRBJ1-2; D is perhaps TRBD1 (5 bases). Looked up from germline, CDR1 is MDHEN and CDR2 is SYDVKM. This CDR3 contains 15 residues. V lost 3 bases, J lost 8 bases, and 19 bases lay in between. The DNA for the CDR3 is TGTGCCAGCAGTTTGACAGAAACAGCTATAAACGGCTACACCTTC. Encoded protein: CASSLTETAINGYTF.

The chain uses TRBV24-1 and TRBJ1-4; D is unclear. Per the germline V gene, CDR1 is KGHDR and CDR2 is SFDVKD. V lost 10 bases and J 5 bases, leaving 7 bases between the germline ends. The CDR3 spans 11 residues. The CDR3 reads CATSNNEKLFF. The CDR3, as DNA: TGTGCCACTAGTAACAATGAAAAACTGTTTTTT.

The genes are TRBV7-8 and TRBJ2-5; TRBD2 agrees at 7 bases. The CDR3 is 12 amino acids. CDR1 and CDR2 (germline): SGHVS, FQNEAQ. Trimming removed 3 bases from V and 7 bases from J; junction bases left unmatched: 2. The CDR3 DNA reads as TGTGCCAGCAGCTTGGGGGAGGGGACCCAGTACTTC. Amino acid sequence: CASSLGEGTQYF. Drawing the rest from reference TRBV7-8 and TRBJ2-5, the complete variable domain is GAGVSQSPRYKVAKRGQDVALRCDPISGHVSLFWYQQALGQGPEFLTYFQNEAQLDKSGLPSDRFFAERPEGSVSTLKIQRTQQEDSAVYLCASSLGEGTQYFGPGTRLLVL.

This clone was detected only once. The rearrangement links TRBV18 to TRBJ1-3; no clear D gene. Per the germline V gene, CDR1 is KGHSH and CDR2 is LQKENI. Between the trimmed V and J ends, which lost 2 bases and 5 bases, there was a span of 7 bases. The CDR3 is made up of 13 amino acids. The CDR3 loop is CASSPSERNTIYF. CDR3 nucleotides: TGTGCCAGCTCACCATCTGAAAGAAACACCATATATTTT.

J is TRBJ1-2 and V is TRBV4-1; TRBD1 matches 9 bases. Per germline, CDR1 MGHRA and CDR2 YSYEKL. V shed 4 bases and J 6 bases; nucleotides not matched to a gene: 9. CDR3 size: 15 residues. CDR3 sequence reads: CASSPSPGQGNGYTF. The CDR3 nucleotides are TGCGCCAGCAGCCCATCCCCGGGACAGGGAAATGGCTACACCTTC.

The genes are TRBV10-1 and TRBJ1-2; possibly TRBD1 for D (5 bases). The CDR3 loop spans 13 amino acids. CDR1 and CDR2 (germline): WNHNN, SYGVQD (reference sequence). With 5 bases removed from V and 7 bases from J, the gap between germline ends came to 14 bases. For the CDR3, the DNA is TGCGCCAGCAGTAGAGACAGTTCGGCTGGCTACACCTTC. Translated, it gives CASSRDSSAGYTF.

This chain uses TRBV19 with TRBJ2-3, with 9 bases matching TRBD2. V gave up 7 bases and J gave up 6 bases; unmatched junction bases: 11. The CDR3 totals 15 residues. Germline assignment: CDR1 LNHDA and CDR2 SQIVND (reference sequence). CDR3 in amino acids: CASNPSGASRDTQYF. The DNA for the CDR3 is TGTGCCAGTAATCCTAGCGGGGCCTCACGGGATACGCAGTATTTT.

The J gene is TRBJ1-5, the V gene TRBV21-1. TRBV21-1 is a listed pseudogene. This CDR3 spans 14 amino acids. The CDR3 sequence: CASSIIRADQPQHF. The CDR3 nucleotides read TGTGCCAGCAGCATAATAAGGGCCGATCAGCCCCAGCATTTT.

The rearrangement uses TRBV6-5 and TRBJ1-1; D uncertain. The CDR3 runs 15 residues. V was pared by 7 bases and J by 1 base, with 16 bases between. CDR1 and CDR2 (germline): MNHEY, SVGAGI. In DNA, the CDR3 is TGTGCCAGCACGGGTCGTAGGTCGGGGAACACTGAAGCTTTCTTT. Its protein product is CASTGRRSGNTEAFF.

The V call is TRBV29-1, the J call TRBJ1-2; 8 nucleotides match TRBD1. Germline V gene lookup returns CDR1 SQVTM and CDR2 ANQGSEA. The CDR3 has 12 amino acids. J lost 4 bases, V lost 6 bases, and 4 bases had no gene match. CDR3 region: CSVGQGSYGYTF. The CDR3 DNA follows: TGCAGCGTCGGACAGGGCTCCTATGGCTACACCTTC.

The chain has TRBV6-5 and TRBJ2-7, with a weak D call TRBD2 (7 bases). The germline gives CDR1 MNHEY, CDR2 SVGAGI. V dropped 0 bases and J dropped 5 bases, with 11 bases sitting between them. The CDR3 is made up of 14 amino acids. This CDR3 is CASSYSGGADEQYF. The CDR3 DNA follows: TGTGCCAGCAGTTACTCTGGGGGGGCCGACGAGCAGTACTTC.

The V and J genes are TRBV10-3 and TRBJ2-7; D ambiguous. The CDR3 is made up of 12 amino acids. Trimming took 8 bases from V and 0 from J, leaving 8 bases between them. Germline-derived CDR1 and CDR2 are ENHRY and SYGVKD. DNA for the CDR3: TGTGCCATCGGGGTAAACTCCTACGAGCAGTACTTC. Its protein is CAIGVNSYEQYF.

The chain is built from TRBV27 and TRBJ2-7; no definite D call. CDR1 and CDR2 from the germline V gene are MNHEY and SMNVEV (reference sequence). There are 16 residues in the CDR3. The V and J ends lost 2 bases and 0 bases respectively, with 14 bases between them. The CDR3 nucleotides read TGTGCCAGCAGTTTACGTTGGACGGAGAGCTCCTACGAGCAGTACTTC. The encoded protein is CASSLRWTESSYEQYF.

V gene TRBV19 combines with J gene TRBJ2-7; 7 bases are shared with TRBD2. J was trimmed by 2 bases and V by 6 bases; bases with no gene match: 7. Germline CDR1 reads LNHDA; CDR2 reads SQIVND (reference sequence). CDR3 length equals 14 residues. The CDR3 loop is CASRRKGGTYEQYF. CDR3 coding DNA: TGTGCCAGTAGAAGAAAGGGAGGGACCTACGAGCAGTACTTC.

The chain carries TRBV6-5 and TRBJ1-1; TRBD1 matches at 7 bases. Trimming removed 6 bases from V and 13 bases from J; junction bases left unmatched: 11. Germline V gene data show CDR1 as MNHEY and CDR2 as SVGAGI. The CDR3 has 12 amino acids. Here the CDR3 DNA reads TGTGCCAGCAGCCAAACGACAGGGAAAGTTTTCTTT. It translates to CASSQTTGKVFF.

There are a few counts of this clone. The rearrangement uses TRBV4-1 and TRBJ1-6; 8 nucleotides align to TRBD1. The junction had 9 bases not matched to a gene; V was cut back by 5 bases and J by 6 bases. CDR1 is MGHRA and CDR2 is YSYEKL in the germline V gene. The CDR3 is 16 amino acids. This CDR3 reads CASSFTGTGLNSPLHF. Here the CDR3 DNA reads TGCGCCAGCAGCTTTACCGGGACAGGCCTTAATTCACCCCTCCACTTT.

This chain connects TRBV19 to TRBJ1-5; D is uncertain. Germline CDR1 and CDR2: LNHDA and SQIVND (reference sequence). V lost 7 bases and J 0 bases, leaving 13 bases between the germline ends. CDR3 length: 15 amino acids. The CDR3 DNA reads TGTGCCAGTACAAGACAAGGATCTAGCAATCAGCCCCAGCATTTT. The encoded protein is CASTRQGSSNQPQHF.

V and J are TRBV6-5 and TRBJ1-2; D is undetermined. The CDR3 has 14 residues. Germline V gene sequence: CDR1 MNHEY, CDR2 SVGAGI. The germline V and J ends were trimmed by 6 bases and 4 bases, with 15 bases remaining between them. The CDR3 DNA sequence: TGTGCCAGCAGCCAAAATACCGTCATCTATGGCTACACCTTC. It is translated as CASSQNTVIYGYTF.

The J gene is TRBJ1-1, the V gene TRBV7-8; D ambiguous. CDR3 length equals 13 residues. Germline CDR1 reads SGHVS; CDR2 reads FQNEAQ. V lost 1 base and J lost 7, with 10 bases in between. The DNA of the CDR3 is TGTGCCAGCAGCTTAGTAGGTCGGGTTGAAGCTTTCTTT. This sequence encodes CASSLVGRVEAFF.

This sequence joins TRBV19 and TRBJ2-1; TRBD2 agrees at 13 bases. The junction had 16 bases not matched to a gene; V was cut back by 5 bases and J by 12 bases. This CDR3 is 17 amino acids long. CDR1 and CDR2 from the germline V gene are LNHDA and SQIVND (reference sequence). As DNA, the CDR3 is TGTGCCAGTAGTCCACTAGCGGGGGGGCCAAAGGTTGTAAGGCAGTTCTTC. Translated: CASSPLAGGPKVVRQFF. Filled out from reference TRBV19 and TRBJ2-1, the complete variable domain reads DGGITQSPKYLFRKEGQNVTLSCEQNLNHDAMYWYRQDPGQGLRLIYYSQIVNDFQKGDIAEGYSVSREKKESFPLTVTSAQKNPTAFYLCASSPLAGGPKVVRQFFGPGTRLTVL.

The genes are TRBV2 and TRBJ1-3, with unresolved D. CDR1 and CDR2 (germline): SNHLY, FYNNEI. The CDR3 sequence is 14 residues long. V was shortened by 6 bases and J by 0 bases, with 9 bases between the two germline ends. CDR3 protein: CASRQQSSGNTIYF. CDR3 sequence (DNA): TGTGCCAGCAGGCAACAGAGCTCTGGAAACACCATATATTTT.

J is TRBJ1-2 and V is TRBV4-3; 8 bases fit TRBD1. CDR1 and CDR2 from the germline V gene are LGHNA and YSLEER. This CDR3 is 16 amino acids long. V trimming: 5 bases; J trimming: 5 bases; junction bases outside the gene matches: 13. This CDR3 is CASSARHQGAGYGYTF. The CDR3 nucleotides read TGCGCCAGCAGCGCAAGACATCAGGGGGCGGGGTATGGCTACACCTTC.